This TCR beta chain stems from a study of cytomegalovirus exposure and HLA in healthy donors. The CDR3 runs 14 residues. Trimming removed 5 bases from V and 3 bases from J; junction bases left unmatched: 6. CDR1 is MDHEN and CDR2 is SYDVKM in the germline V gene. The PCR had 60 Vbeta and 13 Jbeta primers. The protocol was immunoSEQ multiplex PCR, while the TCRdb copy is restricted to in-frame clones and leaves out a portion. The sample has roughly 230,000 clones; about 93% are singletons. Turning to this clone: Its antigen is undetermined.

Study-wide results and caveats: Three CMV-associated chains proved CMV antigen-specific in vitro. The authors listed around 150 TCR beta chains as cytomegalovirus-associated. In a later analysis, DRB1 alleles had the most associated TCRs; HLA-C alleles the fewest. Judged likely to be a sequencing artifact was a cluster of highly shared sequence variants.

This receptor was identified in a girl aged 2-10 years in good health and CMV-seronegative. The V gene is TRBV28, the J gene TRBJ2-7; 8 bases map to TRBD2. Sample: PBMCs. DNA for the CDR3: TGTGCCAGCAGTAACCGGGGGGGGATCTACGAGCAGTACTTC. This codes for CASSNRGGIYEQYF.